The 15 T cell receptor beta chains in this list originate from one sample, sequenced in a study of blood T cell repertoires in COVID-19 (dated by TCRdb to about 2020). Libraries were prepared through the immunoSEQ multiplex PCR assay. Not all clones reach the TCRdb copy of this immuneACCESS table, which keeps in-frame sequences only. Checked studies attribute under half of the gap to unresolved V genes and leave the rest unexplained. A total of more than 85,000 clones appear in this sample, 82% of them only once. Jointly, the top ten make up approximately 20% of the sample. The sample was peripheral blood. These receptors originate from a man older than 75 with acute or convalescent COVID-19.

The chain employs TRBV5-6 and TRBJ2-7; D gene unclear. Germline V gene data show CDR1 as SGHDT and CDR2 as YYEEEE. Trimming removed 0 bases at V and 1 base at J, with 8 bases between. This CDR3 has 14 amino acids. The CDR3 is CASSLVADSYEQYF. Written as DNA, the CDR3 is TGTGCCAGCAGCTTGGTTGCAGATTCCTACGAGCAGTACTTC.

This clone has a handful of counts. The V gene is TRBV19, the J gene TRBJ2-1; 14 bases fit TRBD2. The trim removed 1 base at V and 8 bases at J, leaving 7 bases unmatched. CDR1 and CDR2 (germline): LNHDA, SQIVND (reference sequence). CDR3 size: 17 residues. The CDR3 bases are TGTGCCAGTAGTATAGCCGGGACTAGCGGGAGTAGCTATGAGCAGTTCTTC. It encodes CASSIAGTSGSSYEQFF.

The rearrangement joins TRBV7-2 to TRBJ2-7, with 9 bases aligning to TRBD1. V was clipped by 3 bases and J by 7 bases; unmatched bases: 7. This CDR3 spans 14 amino acids. Per the germline V gene, CDR1 is SGHTA and CDR2 is FQGNSA. The CDR3 DNA reads TGTGCCAGCAGCTTCTTGGGACAGGGAGAGGAGCAGTACTTC. It is translated as CASSFLGQGEEQYF.

The J gene is TRBJ1-5, the V gene TRBV19; D is unclear. Trimming took 2 bases from V and 5 from J, leaving 10 bases between them. The length of the CDR3 is 14 residues. Germline V lookup: CDR1 LNHDA, CDR2 SQIVND (reference sequence). The CDR3 region is CASSILGSDQPQHF. The CDR3 DNA sequence: TGTGCCAGTAGTATACTGGGCTCCGATCAGCCCCAGCATTTT.

The chain has TRBV9 and TRBJ2-2; 13 positions agree with TRBD2. Germline-derived CDR1 and CDR2 are SGDLS and YYNGEE. J was trimmed by 4 bases and V by 4 bases; bases with no gene match: 4. The CDR3 consists of 16 residues. The CDR3 nucleotides are TGTGCCAGCAGCTTACGGACTAGCGGGGGCACCGGGGAGCTGTTTTTT. Translated, it gives CASSLRTSGGTGELFF.

The rearrangement uses TRBV29-1 and TRBJ1-3; a possible D gene is TRBD1 (5 bases). The germline V gene encodes CDR1 SQVTM and CDR2 ANQGSEA. The CDR3 runs to 14 residues. The V end was cut by 4 bases, the J end by 0 bases, with 10 bases between. CDR3: CSVATADSGNTIYF. In DNA, the CDR3 is TGCAGCGTTGCGACAGCTGACTCTGGAAACACCATATATTTT.

The chain is built from TRBV3-1 (or the pseudogene TRBV3-2) and TRBJ1-1; D is possibly TRBD1 (5 bases). The germline V gene has CDR1 LGHDT and CDR2 YNNKEL (reference sequence). The CDR3 length is 14 residues. The V end was cut by 4 bases, the J end by 4 bases, with 13 bases between. CDR3 nucleotide sequence: TGTGCCAGCAGCCTCAGGGAGGGGTTCACTGAAGCTTTCTTT. Protein sequence: CASSLREGFTEAFF.

The chain recombines TRBV5-1 with TRBJ2-7; D may be TRBD2 (5 bases). This CDR3 is built from 11 residues. V lost 7 bases to trimming and J lost 5 bases, with 10 bases between them. The germline V gene encodes CDR1 SGHRS and CDR2 YFSETQ. The CDR3 nucleotides are TGCGCCAGCTCCTTGAGGGACGAGCAGTACTTC. This translates into CASSLRDEQYF.

The CDR3 DNA follows: TGTGCCAGCAGTCCGAAGAGGACAGCGAACACTGAAGCTTTCTTT. Residues: CASSPKRTANTEAFF. The rearrangement joins TRBV2 to TRBJ1-1; a weak D match, TRBD1 (6 bases). The CDR3 spans 15 residues. Germline CDR1 reads SNHLY; CDR2 reads FYNNEI. V lost 5 bases and J 1 base, leaving 14 bases between the germline ends.

This clone was counted once. This rearrangement joins TRBV27 to TRBJ2-1; 11 nucleotides line up with TRBD2. In germline, CDR1 is MNHEY, CDR2 SMNVEV (reference sequence). CDR3 length: 15 residues. Trimming cost V 2 bases and J 7 bases; bases outside gene matches: 4. The CDR3, as DNA: TGTGCCAGCAGTTTACTAGCGGGGGGTGGTAATGAGCAGTTCTTC. Encoded protein: CASSLLAGGGNEQFF.

The rearrangement links TRBV7-2 to TRBJ2-3; possibly TRBD1 for D (6 bases). Trimming pared 5 bases from V and 1 base from J, leaving 19 bases between. This CDR3 has 17 residues. Germline values: CDR1 SGHTA, CDR2 FQGNSA. CDR3 sequence reads: CASSPRSIGQRTDTQYF. CDR3 DNA sequence: TGTGCCAGCAGCCCGAGATCGATAGGACAGCGCACAGATACGCAGTATTTT.

The chain has TRBV28 and TRBJ1-1; 10 bases map to TRBD1. J lost 10 bases, V lost 6 bases, and 11 bases had no gene match. CDR1 and CDR2 from the germline V gene are MDHEN and SYDVKM. The CDR3 is 14 residues long. The CDR3, as DNA: TGTGCCAGCAGAAAGACAGGGGGCGGAATAGGAGCTTTCTTT. This codes for CASRKTGGGIGAFF.

The chain carries TRBV5-6 and TRBJ2-7; 7 bases line up with TRBD1. Germline lookup yields CDR1 SGHDT and CDR2 YYEEEE. J was trimmed by 4 bases and V by 0 bases; bases with no gene match: 7. This CDR3 has 15 residues. CDR3 protein: CASSLADRAAYEQYF. CDR3 DNA: TGTGCCAGCAGCTTGGCTGACAGGGCAGCTTACGAGCAGTACTTC.

The chain employs TRBV24-1 and TRBJ2-2; TRBD2 matches 8 bases. J lost 7 bases, V lost 4 bases, and 13 bases had no gene match. Germline V gene lookup returns CDR1 KGHDR and CDR2 SFDVKD. The CDR3 has 17 amino acids. The CDR3, as DNA: TGTGCCACCAGTGAACTCGGGGGGGCTAAGGTCGGCGGGGAGCTGTTTTTT. It encodes CATSELGGAKVGGELFF.

V and J are TRBV2 and TRBJ2-3; D is perhaps TRBD1 (5 bases). There are 13 residues in the CDR3. Germline CDR1 is SNHLY and CDR2 is FYNNEI. Trimming shortened V by 5 bases and J by 5 bases, and 11 bases separated the two germline ends. The CDR3 DNA reads as TGTGCCAGCAGTCGCCAGGGTGGAGATACGCAGTATTTT. It translates to CASSRQGGDTQYF.